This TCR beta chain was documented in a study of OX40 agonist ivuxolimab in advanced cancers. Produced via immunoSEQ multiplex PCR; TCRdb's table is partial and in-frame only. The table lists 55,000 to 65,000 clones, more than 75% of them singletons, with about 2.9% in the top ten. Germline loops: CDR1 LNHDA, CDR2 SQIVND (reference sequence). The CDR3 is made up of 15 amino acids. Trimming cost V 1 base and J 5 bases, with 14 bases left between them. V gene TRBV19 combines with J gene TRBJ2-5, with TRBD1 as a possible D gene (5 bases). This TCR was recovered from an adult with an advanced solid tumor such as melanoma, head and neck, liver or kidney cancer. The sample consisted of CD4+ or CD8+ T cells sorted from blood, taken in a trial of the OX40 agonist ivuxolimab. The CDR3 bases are TGTGCCAGTAGTATAGTCCAGGGAACGGGTGAGACCCAGTACTTC. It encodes CASSIVQGTGETQYF. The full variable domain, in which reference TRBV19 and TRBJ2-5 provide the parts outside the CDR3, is DGGITQSPKYLFRKEGQNVTLSCEQNLNHDAMYWYRQDPGQGLRLIYYSQIVNDFQKGDIAEGYSVSREKKESFPLTVTSAQKNPTAFYLCASSIVQGTGETQYFGPGTRLLVL.